One and the same sample provided the 29 T cell receptor beta chains below, sequenced in a study of cytomegalovirus exposure and HLA in healthy donors. The table came from immunoSEQ multiplex PCR; TCRdb's copy has only in-frame clones and leaves some out. The sample has 120,000 to 150,000 clones, about nine tenths seen once. Material for sequencing was PBMCs. Every receptor here comes from a man aged 18 to 29 in good health and CMV-seronegative.

The J gene is TRBJ2-7, the V gene TRBV6-1; D is undetermined. Trimming cost V 7 bases and J 0 bases, with 10 bases left between them. The germline CDR1 and CDR2 sequences are MNHNS and SASEGT. This CDR3 comprises 13 residues. CDR3 in amino acids: CASTLTFSYEQYF. The CDR3 DNA is TGTGCCAGCACCCTGACATTCTCCTACGAGCAGTACTTC.

The rearrangement uses TRBV5-1 and TRBJ2-7, with TRBD1 identical over 7 bases. This CDR3 contains 14 residues. The ends lost 4 bases at V and 3 bases at J; junction bases unmatched: 7. The germline V gene has CDR1 SGHRS and CDR2 YFSETQ. The CDR3 region is CASSTGTASYEQYF. DNA of the CDR3: TGCGCCAGCAGCACCGGGACAGCGAGCTACGAGCAGTACTTC. Supplemented by reference TRBV5-1 and TRBJ2-7, the full variable domain reads KAGVTQTPRYLIKTRGQQVTLSCSPISGHRSVSWYQQTPGQGLQFLFEYFSETQRNKGNFPGRFSGRQFSNSRSEMNVSTLELGDSALYLCASSTGTASYEQYFGPGTRLTVT.

The chain uses TRBV28 and TRBJ2-5, with TRBD2 identical over 8 bases. The CDR3 is 17 amino acids. Germline V lookup: CDR1 MDHEN, CDR2 SYDVKM. The V and J ends lost 6 bases and 2 bases, in that order; junction bases with no gene match: 14. As DNA, the CDR3 is TGTGCCAGCAGCCCAGCCCGGGGGGGACTACTTCAAGAGACCCAGTACTTC. Protein product: CASSPARGGLLQETQYF.

The V call is TRBV28, the J call TRBJ2-7; tentatively, D is TRBD2 (5 bases). The CDR3 sequence is 17 residues long. Trimming took 4 bases from V and 2 from J, leaving 21 bases between them. Germline V gene data show CDR1 as MDHEN and CDR2 as SYDVKM. The CDR3 nucleotides read TGTGCCAGCAGTTCTCCCCGTGAGAGCGGAGTTCCCTACGAGCAGTACTTC. Protein sequence: CASSSPRESGVPYEQYF. Drawing the rest from reference TRBV28 and TRBJ2-7, the complete variable domain is DVKVTQSSRYLVKRTGEKVFLECVQDMDHENMFWYRQDPGLGLRLIYFSYDVKMKEKGDIPEGYSVSREKKERFSLILESASTNQTSMYLCASSSPRESGVPYEQYFGPGTRLTVT.

The CDR3: CASSPPGGPSYEQYF. The CDR3 DNA sequence: TGTGCCAGCAGTCCCCCAGGGGGGCCTTCCTACGAGCAGTACTTC. The V call is TRBV6-5, the J call TRBJ2-7; tentatively, D is TRBD1 (7 bases). V dropped 5 bases and J dropped 1 base, with 15 bases sitting between them. This CDR3 region has 15 residues. The V gene's germline CDR1 is MNHEY and CDR2 SVGAGI.

This chain connects TRBV4-1 to TRBJ2-7; weak D call: TRBD2 (6 bases). The CDR3 is 15 residues long. From germline, CDR1 is MGHRA and CDR2 YSYEKL. V shed 6 bases and J shed 4 bases, with 19 bases lying between them. CDR3 DNA sequence: TGCGCCAGCAGTCACGAAACGAACGGGGGTTACGAGCAGTACTTC. Translation: CASSHETNGGYEQYF.

This rearrangement joins TRBV6-5 to TRBJ1-2; 7 positions agree with TRBD1. The CDR3 runs 14 residues. The germline gives CDR1 MNHEY, CDR2 SVGAGI. V shed 0 bases and J 8 bases; nucleotides not matched to a gene: 6. CDR3 nucleotide sequence: TGTGCCAGCAGTTACTCCATTACAGGGGTGGGCTACACCTTC. This encodes CASSYSITGVGYTF.

The DNA of the CDR3 is TGTGCCAGCAGCTTTAAGGAGACAGATACGCAGTATTTT. Its protein is CASSFKETDTQYF. The V and J genes are TRBV7-9 and TRBJ2-3; D gene unclear. Trimming pared 3 bases from V and 3 bases from J, leaving 7 bases between. The CDR3 consists of 13 residues. Germline V gene lookup returns CDR1 SEHNR and CDR2 FQNEAQ (reference sequence).

This chain links TRBV4-1 with TRBJ2-1, with TRBD2 matching 14 bases. The V segment lost 0 bases and the J segment 7 bases; nucleotides outside the gene matches: 11. Germline-derived CDR1 and CDR2 are MGHRA and YSYEKL. This CDR3 has 19 residues. CDR3 DNA sequence: TGCGCCAGCAGCCAAGATGGTTTGACTAGCGGGGGGGTAAGAAATGAGCAGTTCTTC. Amino acids: CASSQDGLTSGGVRNEQFF.

The J gene is TRBJ2-3, the V gene TRBV10-1, with 7 bases matching TRBD2. CDR1 WNHNN and CDR2 SYGVQD come from the germline V gene (reference sequence). This CDR3 has 13 residues. J was trimmed by 6 bases and V by 8 bases; bases with no gene match: 8. The CDR3 sequence: CASRGGPGDTQYF. The CDR3 coding sequence is TGCGCCAGCCGGGGAGGGCCAGGGGATACGCAGTATTTT.

This clone occurred once. The chain recombines TRBV7-9 with TRBJ2-3, with a tentative D call TRBD1 (5 bases). The CDR3 is 15 residues long. V was clipped by 3 bases and J by 1 base, with 11 bases between them. Germline loops: CDR1 SEHNR, CDR2 FQNEAQ (reference sequence). The CDR3 DNA is TGTGCCAGCAGCTTTCAGGGTATAGGCACAGATACGCAGTATTTT. Residues: CASSFQGIGTDTQYF.

The table lists this clone with a count of one. The chain is built from TRBV7-2 and TRBJ2-5, with TRBD2 matching 12 bases. The ends lost 5 bases at V and 1 base at J; junction bases unmatched: 5. Germline V gives CDR1 SGHTA, CDR2 FQGNSA. The CDR3 has 16 residues. CDR3 residues: CASSAGTSGPQETQYF. CDR3 in DNA: TGTGCCAGCAGCGCTGGGACTAGCGGGCCCCAAGAGACCCAGTACTTC.

The chain couples TRBV5-1 to TRBJ1-4, with TRBD1 identical over 7 bases. This CDR3 comprises 14 residues. The V gene's germline CDR1 is SGHRS and CDR2 YFSETQ. V lost 2 bases and J lost 6; bases outside the gene matches: 4. This CDR3 reads CASSLQGTDEKLFF. The CDR3 DNA follows: TGCGCCAGCAGCTTACAGGGGACGGATGAAAAACTGTTTTTT.

This clone has a single count. The rearrangement links TRBV5-1 to TRBJ2-7, with 8 bases identical to TRBD1. V trimming: 3 bases; J trimming: 5 bases; junction bases outside the gene matches: 7. The germline CDR1 and CDR2 sequences are SGHRS and YFSETQ. The CDR3 sequence is 14 residues long. DNA for the CDR3: TGCGCCAGCAGCTGGACAGGGACCGTGAACGAGCAGTACTTC. Translated: CASSWTGTVNEQYF.

The V call is TRBV7-2, the J call TRBJ2-5; D is uncertain. The CDR3 runs to 15 residues. The ends were cut back, 5 bases at V and 1 base at J, with 14 bases in the middle. Germline CDR1 is SGHTA and CDR2 is FQGNSA. This CDR3 reads CASSHTPGLQETQYF. The CDR3 DNA reads TGTGCCAGCAGCCACACGCCGGGTCTCCAAGAGACCCAGTACTTC.

This chain links TRBV18 with TRBJ1-5; 8 nucleotides match TRBD1. J gave up 0 bases and V 2 bases, and 3 bases lay outside the gene matches. The CDR3 has 16 amino acids. Germline V gene sequence: CDR1 KGHSH, CDR2 LQKENI. The CDR3, as DNA: TGTGCCAGCTCACCAACGACAGGGGTTAGCAATCAGCCCCAGCATTTT. Its protein product is CASSPTTGVSNQPQHF.

V and J are TRBV27 and TRBJ2-3; the match to TRBD1 covers 10 bases. After removal of 6 bases from V and 3 bases from J, the junction contained 12 bases not matched to a gene. Germline V gene sequence: CDR1 MNHEY, CDR2 SMNVEV (reference sequence). The CDR3 runs 17 residues. In DNA form, the CDR3 reads TGTGCCAGCAGCCGATTCGGGACAGGGGAGGGGACAGATACGCAGTATTTT. Its protein product is CASSRFGTGEGTDTQYF.

This chain joins TRBV29-1 and TRBJ2-5, with D uncertain. Per germline, CDR1 SQVTM and CDR2 ANQGSEA. Trimming removed 7 bases at V and 4 bases at J, with 19 bases between. This CDR3 has 14 amino acids. CDR3 in DNA: TGCAGCGCCGTGGCACAGCCGGAATCAGAGACCCAGTACTTC. It yields the protein CSAVAQPESETQYF.

The rearrangement uses TRBV29-1 and TRBJ2-3, with TRBD1 as a possible D gene (5 bases). Trimming cost V 6 bases and J 2 bases, with 15 bases left between them. The CDR3 loop spans 14 amino acids. Germline lookup yields CDR1 SQVTM and CDR2 ANQGSEA. The CDR3 loop is CSVDLGVDTDTQYF. The DNA for the CDR3 is TGCAGCGTCGATTTAGGGGTGGACACAGATACGCAGTATTTT.

The V call is TRBV5-1, the J call TRBJ1-2; tentatively, D is TRBD1 (5 bases). CDR1 is SGHRS, CDR2 YFSETQ, per germline. V was shortened by 0 bases and J by 2 bases, with 20 bases between the two germline ends. This CDR3 region has 18 residues. CDR3 residues: CASSLAFARGLMNYGYTF. The CDR3 bases are TGCGCCAGCAGCTTGGCCTTCGCCCGGGGACTGATGAACTATGGCTACACCTTC.

The chain employs TRBV5-4 and TRBJ2-5, with no clear D. Trimming removed 0 bases at V and 4 bases at J, with 13 bases between. CDR3 length: 15 amino acids. The germline CDR1 and CDR2 sequences are SGHNT and YYREEE (reference sequence). The CDR3 DNA is TGTGCCAGCAGCTTGGGTGCGGCCGGCGGAGAGACCCAGTACTTC. Its translation is CASSLGAAGGETQYF. The full variable domain, with the rest looked up from reference TRBV5-4 and TRBJ2-5, is ETGVTQSPTHLIKTRGQQVTLRCSSQSGHNTVSWYQQALGQGPQFIFQYYREEENGRGNFPPRFSGLQFPNYSSELNVNALELDDSALYLCASSLGAAGGETQYFGPGTRLLVL.

The rearrangement joins TRBV11-2 to TRBJ2-1; D may be TRBD2 (5 bases). Trimming cost V 4 bases and J 0 bases, with 13 bases left between them. CDR1 and CDR2 from the germline V gene are SGHAT and FQNNGV. The length of the CDR3 is 16 residues. CDR3: CASSSGELNSYNEQFF. Here the CDR3 DNA reads TGTGCCAGCAGCTCCGGGGAGCTAAACTCCTACAATGAGCAGTTCTTC.

The chain employs TRBV7-8 and TRBJ2-2, with a possible D match to TRBD2 (6 bases). The CDR3 extends over 15 amino acids. CDR1 is SGHVS and CDR2 is FQNEAQ in the germline V gene. Deletions cut 3 bases from V and 5 bases from J, with 13 bases between. CDR3 protein: CASSFRSGGTGELFF. The CDR3 DNA reads TGTGCCAGCAGCTTTAGGAGCGGAGGGACCGGGGAGCTGTTTTTT.

The CDR3 sequence: CASSLATGVYEQYF. The DNA of the CDR3 is TGCGCCAGCAGCTTGGCCACAGGAGTCTACGAGCAGTACTTC. The gene calls are TRBV5-1 and TRBJ2-7, with TRBD1 as a possible D gene (5 bases). The CDR3 is 14 amino acids. Germline V gives CDR1 SGHRS, CDR2 YFSETQ. Trimming shortened V by 0 bases and J by 3 bases, and 10 bases separated the two germline ends.

The rearrangement uses TRBV10-3 and TRBJ2-7; 8 bases fit TRBD1. Germline V gene sequence: CDR1 ENHRY, CDR2 SYGVKD. V dropped 5 bases and J dropped 4; count of bases not matched to a gene: 7. This CDR3 spans 14 amino acids. CDR3 sequence reads: CAISIPGGGYEQYF. The CDR3, as DNA: TGTGCCATCAGTATACCAGGGGGCGGATACGAGCAGTACTTC.

The chain has TRBV9 and TRBJ2-5, with a possible D match to TRBD2 (7 bases). The V end was cut by 0 bases, the J end by 3 bases, with 15 bases between. Per germline, CDR1 SGDLS and CDR2 YYNGEE. There are 16 residues in the CDR3. The CDR3 is CASSVGGGGPEETQYF. The CDR3 DNA sequence: TGTGCCAGCAGCGTAGGAGGGGGAGGGCCAGAAGAGACCCAGTACTTC.

This chain links TRBV5-6 with TRBJ1-5, with D possibly matching TRBD1 (5 bases). V lost 0 bases and J 4 bases, leaving 8 bases between the germline ends. Germline values: CDR1 SGHDT, CDR2 YYEEEE. The CDR3 loop spans 14 amino acids. The CDR3 DNA is TGTGCCAGCAGCTTGGTGACAGAAAATCAGCCCCAGCATTTT. Protein sequence: CASSLVTENQPQHF.

The V gene is TRBV25-1, the J gene TRBJ2-6, with D possibly TRBD2 on 5 matching bases. Trimming cost V 0 bases and J 2 bases, with 8 bases left between them. Germline V gives CDR1 MGHDK, CDR2 SYGVNS. CDR3 length equals 16 residues. CDR3 protein: CASSEYTGAGANVLTF. The DNA for the CDR3 is TGTGCCAGCAGTGAATATACCGGGGCTGGGGCCAACGTCCTGACTTTC.

The V gene is TRBV11-1, the J gene TRBJ2-7; no definite D call. From germline, CDR1 is SGHAT and CDR2 FQDESV (reference sequence). CDR3 length equals 13 residues. V was shortened by 5 bases and J by 0 bases, with 8 bases between the two germline ends. DNA for the CDR3: TGTGCCAGCAGCCCCTCAGACTCCTACGAGCAGTACTTC. This encodes CASSPSDSYEQYF. Full variable domain (missing parts from reference TRBV11-1 and TRBJ2-7): EAEVAQSPRYKITEKSQAVAFWCDPISGHATLYWYRQILGQGPELLVQFQDESVVDDSQLPKDRFSAERLKGVDSTLKIQPAELGDSAMYLCASSPSDSYEQYFGPGTRLTVT.